A single T cell receptor beta chain is shown here with its context. In its sample, this clonotype was seen a few times. Its antigen is still unknown. No much larger clone exists at a distance of one base, and base qualities are not known. This specimen comes from a study of blood T cells in healthy people across ages (dated by TCRdb to the mid-2010s). Turning to the overall study: In model experiments, roughly one uniquely barcoded TCR beta cDNA molecule per two T cells was captured by template switching. The study measured age-related changes in TCR beta repertoire diversity using deep sequencing normalized with unique cDNA molecular identifiers. The donors were split into four age groups: young (average 16 years), middle-aged (39), aged (more than 60) and long-lived (approximately 80). Using the same blood draw, the study looked at two additional independent replicas of 1 million unique cDNA reads for two donors, one aged 18 to 30 and the other aged 80 or older.

What the work shows at the level of the full study, not this receptor alone: Total diversity estimates from one million sequenced T cells were considered lower bounds and underestimates. There was a strong correlation between observed TCR beta diversity and the percentage of naive T cells measured by flow cytometry. Since profiling was done on bulk unsorted PBMCs, naive and antigen-experienced compartments could not be conclusively compared. As age increased, observed TCR beta diversity per million T cells dropped in a roughly linear way, and a significant reduction was already evident by age 40. Compared with the aged group, the long-lived group had more naive CD4+ T cells, fewer expanded clones and increased TCR diversity, suggesting age selection. Donor CMV infection status was unknown, potentially confounding age-related changes in expanded clonotypes.

Libraries were constructed by 5' RACE. Reads for this sample came from an Illumina HiSeq 2500. A second 7 to 11 cycle PCR used a sample-barcoded 5' primer and a J-beta primer mix. A unique molecular identifier was introduced onto each TCR beta cDNA molecule by a template-switch 5' adaptor carrying 12 random nucleotides. Each sample yielded at least 2.5 million CDR3-containing paired-end reads. First-strand cDNA synthesis was performed from all RNA using the Mint cDNA synthesis kit, with priming by a TRBC-specific oligonucleotide. After uracil-DNA glycosylase treatment, a first 18-cycle PCR used universal primers M1SS and BC2_uni_R on all cDNA. The original methods were these. Normalization of each sample was performed by random selection of 1 million high-quality reads, each carrying a distinct molecular identifier. Reads with shared molecular identifiers were discarded instead of being binned into consensus sequences. MiTCR, run with a Q25 quality threshold and the strictest error-elimination algorithm, handled CDR3 identification, clonotype clustering and error correction. Lower-bound total TCR beta diversity was estimated with a nonparametric unseen species model using Euler transformation. TCRdb reanalyzed the raw reads on its own, using fastp at Q25 for trimming and MiXCR for clone calling, and kept in-frame beta chains. Rows with a matching CDR3 protein are joined into one entry that keeps the most common DNA and genes. The V and J calls shown here were made by TCRdb, not taken from the authors' results. Counted in this sample were 450,000 to 600,000 distinct CDR3 sequences; around 27% of them appeared once. Jointly, the top ten make up under 4.5% of the sample.

Systemically healthy Caucasian individuals from Russia, over 30 in total and aged about 6 to 90 years, were included as donors. Roughly 11 milliliters of peripheral blood were drawn from each donor into EDTA-treated Vacutainer tubes. Ficoll-Paque density-gradient centrifugation was used to isolate PBMCs, with at least 7 million per sample. Total RNA, at least 6 micrograms per sample, was extracted from PBMCs with Trizol reagent. Naive CD45RAhigh/CD27high T cell percentages were measured by flow cytometry on a PBMC aliquot from every donor. Trimming takes 0 bases from V and 5 bases from J, and the germline ends sit 12 bases apart. The CDR3 covers 15 residues, taking in both the cysteine and the phenylalanine. Only CDR3 DNA remains: 45 bases, in frame from the first base. From the germline V gene, CDR1 is SGHVS and CDR2 is FNYEAQ. The same data also went into a second study, on T cells of mothers and their children. The second study's paper adds: Donors were nine systemically healthy Caucasian individuals: three mothers and their six children. cDNA synthesis consumed the entire amount of extracted RNA, loaded at approximately 1.4 ug RNA in each 15 ul reaction. Sample barcodes and 2-4 random nucleotides were added via the M1S primer in the second PCR. Each mother yielded over 9 million TCR beta CDR3 reads and each child 3 million or so reads. TCR recombination output is similarly shaped by thymic selection in related and unrelated pairs, with a minor effect exerted by inherited differences. Related mother-child pairs always showed normalized repertoire overlap that was slightly higher than in unrelated mother-child pairs, though the difference was never significant. No persistent microchimeric T cell clones were found, with a detection sensitivity of 80 to 100 clones per million clonotypes. In the study, deep NGS was used to compare the TCR beta repertoires of mothers and children, and features distinguishing related mother-child pairs from unrelated individuals were sought. On average, the children were approximately 11 +/- 4 years old, while the mothers were about 40 +/- 4 years old. Libraries were sequenced on Illumina HiSeq 2000 with 100+100 nt paired-end reads after adapter ligation with NEBNext reagents. Mother and child libraries were prepared a month apart and sequenced in separate runs to prevent cross-contamination. Each donor had between roughly 500,000 and 2,200,000 distinct TCR beta clonotypes identified. Naive TCR beta clonotypes were estimated from low-frequency clonotypes matched to each donor's FACS-determined naive share, without sorting.

The V and J genes are TRBV7-6 and TRBJ2-3; the D gene lacks a confident call. The sample comprised blood. The source of this sequence is a boy under 10 years old in good health. The CDR3 region: CASSLAARVGDTQYF. The DNA reads TGTGCCAGCAGCTTAGCGGCTAGGGTTGGAGATACGCAGTATTTT.